Listed below are T cell receptor beta chains from one sample, sequenced in a study of radiation and T cells in renal cell carcinoma. Clones were sequenced by immunoSEQ multiplex PCR, and TCRdb holds only the in-frame ones, with some missing. The repertoire holds 95,000 or so clones, approximately 86% seen once, with over 6% in the top ten. The specimen was blood, collected from a patient whose treatment included radiotherapy and nephrectomy. Receptor source: a man aged 50 or older with renal cell carcinoma. CDR3s include the opening cysteine and the closing phenylalanine or tryptophan. A D gene is named only where the DNA matches it firmly. Some rows have no size entry. The others give once, few or many, or a class for an expanded clone.

D gene	V gene	clone size	J gene	CDR3 protein	CDR3 DNA
TRBD1	TRBV27	few	TRBJ2-7	CASSYGTGLFAHEQYF	TGTGCCAGCAGTTATGGGACAGGACTTTTTGCGCACGAGCAGTACTTC
TRBD2	TRBV11-2	once	TRBJ2-7	CASSPGLAYEQYF	TGTGCCAGCAGCCCCGGACTAGCCTACGAGCAGTACTTC
TRBD1	TRBV7-2	few	TRBJ1-1	CASSSRGPNEAFF	TGTGCCAGCAGCTCCAGGGGGCCTAATGAAGCTTTCTTT
TRBD1	TRBV7-8	NA	TRBJ2-7	CASSSRQGADYEQYF	TGTGCCAGCAGTTCCCGACAGGGGGCCGATTACGAGCAGTACTTC
NA	TRBV7-6	NA	TRBJ2-3	CASSPGLSITDTQYF	TGTGCCAGCAGCCCTGGACTTTCGATCACAGATACGCAGTATTTT
NA	TRBV11-3	NA	TRBJ2-1	CASSFVQGNEQFF	TGTGCCAGCAGCTTCGTACAGGGTAATGAGCAGTTCTTC
TRBD1	TRBV6-1	NA	TRBJ1-2	CASSLRDSDYGYTF	TGTGCCAGCAGCCTACGGGACAGTGACTATGGCTACACCTTC
NA	TRBV5-1	NA	TRBJ2-7	CASSMTGTSGSEQYF	TGCGCCAGCAGCATGACCGGGACTTCGGGTTCCGAGCAGTACTTC
NA	TRBV4-1	NA	TRBJ2-1	CASSQEAGRNNEQFF	TGCGCCAGCAGCCAAGAGGCAGGGCGGAACAATGAGCAGTTCTTC
NA	TRBV7-7	NA	TRBJ1-3	CASSSPGQGRFPTDTIYF	TGTGCTAGCAGCTCCCCAGGGCAGGGCCGATTTCCGACGGACACCATATATTTT
NA	TRBV5-1	NA	TRBJ1-1	CASSLGLSANTEAFF	TGCGCCAGCAGCTTGGGATTGAGCGCGAACACTGAAGCTTTCTTT
NA	TRBV4-1	NA	TRBJ1-4	CASSRSTTTNEKLFF	TGCGCCAGCAGCCGGAGCACGACAACTAATGAAAAACTGTTTTTT
NA	TRBV5-1	NA	TRBJ1-4	CASSPSTNEKLFF	TGCGCCAGCAGCCCGTCAACTAATGAAAAACTGTTTTTT
NA	TRBV2	NA	TRBJ1-1	CASSEEGLYTEAFF	TGTGCCAGCAGTGAAGAGGGATTGTACACTGAAGCTTTCTTT
TRBD1	TRBV5-1	NA	TRBJ1-2	CASSLGQARYGYTF	TGCGCCAGCAGCCTCGGACAGGCGAGGTATGGCTACACCTTC
TRBD1	TRBV20-1	NA	TRBJ2-7	CGTTGYGEQYF	TGCGGGACGACAGGGTACGGCGAGCAGTACTTC
NA	TRBV7-2	NA	TRBJ2-4	CASSSQGRLAKNIQYF	TGTGCCAGCAGCTCGCAGGGCCGACTAGCCAAAAACATTCAGTACTTC
TRBD1	TRBV7-2	NA	TRBJ2-1	CASSFSGVGQGESKFF	TGTGCCAGCAGCTTTTCGGGGGTGGGACAGGGGGAGTCGAAGTTCTTC
TRBD1	TRBV9	NA	TRBJ2-1	CASSAGQGNEQFF	TGTGCCAGCAGCGCGGGACAGGGCAATGAGCAGTTCTTC
TRBD2	TRBV19	NA	TRBJ2-2	CASRNPGLTTGELFF	TGTGCCAGTAGAAACCCGGGACTAACCACCGGGGAGCTGTTTTTT
NA	TRBV5-4	NA	TRBJ1-2	CASSLDYNYGYTF	TGTGCCAGCAGCTTGGACTATAACTATGGCTACACCTTC
NA	TRBV21-1	NA	TRBJ2-4	CASIRAGVKNIQYF	TGTGCCAGCATAAGGGCGGGGGTGAAAAACATTCAGTACTTC
NA	TRBV30	few	TRBJ1-1	CAWSVGQPFEAFF	TGTGCCTGGAGTGTTGGTCAGCCTTTTGAAGCTTTCTTT
NA	TRBV19	NA	TRBJ1-5	CASSLGSNQPQHF	TGTGCCAGTAGTCTGGGTTCCAATCAGCCCCAGCATTTT
TRBD1	TRBV19	NA	TRBJ1-5	CASTPRGGGSNQPQHF	TGTGCCAGTACCCCCAGAGGGGGCGGGAGCAATCAGCCCCAGCATTTT
NA	TRBV6-5	NA	TRBJ1-4	CASSYSSNEKLFF	TGTGCCAGCAGTTACTCATCTAATGAAAAACTGTTTTTT
NA	TRBV6-1	NA	TRBJ1-5	CASRDWLNQPQHF	TGTGCCAGCAGGGACTGGTTGAATCAGCCCCAGCATTTT
NA	TRBV15	NA	TRBJ1-2	CATSRSKSGLEGYTF	TGTGCCACCAGCCGATCTAAATCGGGTCTCGAGGGCTACACCTTC
NA	TRBV27	NA	TRBJ1-1	CASRAPGLNTEAFF	TGTGCCAGCCGAGCTCCGGGATTAAACACTGAAGCTTTCTTT
NA	TRBV11-3	few	TRBJ1-1	CASSSSGVNTEAFF	TGTGCCAGCAGCTCATCAGGGGTGAACACTGAAGCTTTCTTT
NA	TRBV18	NA	TRBJ1-2	CASSPASGVHGYTF	TGTGCCAGCTCACCAGCGTCGGGGGTGCATGGCTACACCTTC